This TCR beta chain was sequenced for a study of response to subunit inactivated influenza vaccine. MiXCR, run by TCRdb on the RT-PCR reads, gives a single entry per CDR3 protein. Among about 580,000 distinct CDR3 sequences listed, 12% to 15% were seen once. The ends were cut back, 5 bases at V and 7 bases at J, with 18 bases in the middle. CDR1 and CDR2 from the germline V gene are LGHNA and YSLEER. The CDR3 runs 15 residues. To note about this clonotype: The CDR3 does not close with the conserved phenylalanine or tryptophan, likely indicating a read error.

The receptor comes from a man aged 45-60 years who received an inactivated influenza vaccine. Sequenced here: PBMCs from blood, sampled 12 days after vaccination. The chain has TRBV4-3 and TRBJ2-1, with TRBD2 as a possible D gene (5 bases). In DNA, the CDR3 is TGCGCCAGCAGCTCTCGCGAGGGAAAGATAAATGAGCAGTTCTTG. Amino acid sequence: CASSSREGKINEQFL.